The TCR beta chain under discussion was sequenced for a study of blood T cell repertoires in COVID-19. Some clones are missing from TCRdb's copy, which holds only in-frame ones; the method was immunoSEQ multiplex PCR. Of under 300,000 clones in the sample, approximately 88% were seen once. The CDR3 has 16 residues. V was cut by 1 base and J by 2 bases, with 15 bases left in between. CDR1 is SGHDN and CDR2 is FVKESK in the germline V gene. The source material was peripheral blood. This clonotype was sampled from a woman aged 40 to 49 who had recovered from COVID-19. The chain recombines TRBV14 with TRBJ2-7, with a weak D call TRBD1 (6 bases). CDR3 nucleotide sequence: TGTGCCAGCAGCCAAGCTTACAGGGCAGGAACCTACGAGCAGTACTTC. The encoded protein is CASSQAYRAGTYEQYF.